This T cell receptor (beta chain) came from a study of vaccination effects on CD4 cells after COVID-19. Study summary: Participants were vaccinated with two doses of either the BNT162b2 or mRNA-1273 vaccine.

This clone was detected only a few times. As yet, its antigen is unknown. Method: immunoSEQ multiplex PCR; TCRdb's copy keeps in-frame clones and lacks some. The sample lists around 11,000 clones, roughly 74% occurring once. Germline V gene sequence: CDR1 SGHNT, CDR2 YYREEE (reference sequence). J gave up 5 bases and V 6 bases, and 7 bases lay outside the gene matches. CDR3 size: 15 residues. Before any sequencing was done, the ViraFEST assay used viral peptide pools to expand antigen-specific CD4+ T cells. Culturing for around eleven days preceded CD4+ T cell isolation. Wells each received under 2.5 million PBMC, cultured with around 9.3 IU/ml IL-2 and about 10 ug/ml peptides. A half-medium replacement with IL-2 medium was carried out on days 3 and 7. Points from the study as a whole: There was marked clonal contraction among infection- and vaccine-induced clones late after vaccination.

The source was CD4+ T cells from PBMCs cultured with HCoV-229E spike peptides, collected before COVID-19 vaccination. The V and J genes are TRBV5-4 and TRBJ1-6; 8 bases match TRBD1. This receptor was identified in a human donor who received a COVID-19 vaccine. DNA for the CDR3: TGTGCCAGCATCAAAGGACAGGGCAATAATTCACCCCTCCACTTT. Translating gives CASIKGQGNNSPLHF.